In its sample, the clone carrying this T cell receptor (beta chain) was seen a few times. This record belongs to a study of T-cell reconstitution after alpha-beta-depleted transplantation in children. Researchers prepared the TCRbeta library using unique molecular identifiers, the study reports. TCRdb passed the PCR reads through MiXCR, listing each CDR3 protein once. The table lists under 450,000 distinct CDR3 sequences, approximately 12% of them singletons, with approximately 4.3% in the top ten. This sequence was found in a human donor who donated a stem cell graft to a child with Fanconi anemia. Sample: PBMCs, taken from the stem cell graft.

CDR3 residues: CASSTSGGGQETQYF. DNA for the CDR3: TGTGCCAGCAGCACTAGCGGGGGAGGCCAAGAGACCCAGTACTTC. The chain carries TRBV5-6 and TRBJ2-5; TRBD2 aligns across 11 bases. V lost 4 bases, J lost 1 base, and 3 bases stayed unmatched. This CDR3 has 15 residues. Germline CDR1 reads SGHDT; CDR2 reads YYEEEE.